The 29 T cell receptor beta chains below come from one sample, sequenced in a study of CD8+ T cells in alopecia areata. TCR sequencing used cDNA made by reverse transcription of extracted RNA. Some clones are missing from TCRdb's copy, which holds only in-frame ones; the method was immunoSEQ multiplex PCR. This sample has just over 150,000 clones; roughly 65% occur once, and the top ten carry roughly 0.85%. Documented treatment: oral pan-JAK inhibitor, 5-10 mg twice daily. The sequenced sample was CD4+ T cells sorted from blood, obtained at week 4, from a patient treated with tofacitinib. Receptor source: a human donor with alopecia areata.

There are a few counts of this clone. The V call is TRBV7-9, the J call TRBJ1-1; tentative D call: TRBD1 (5 bases). This CDR3 spans 12 amino acids. Trimming shortened V by 5 bases and J by 8 bases, and 12 bases separated the two germline ends. Germline CDR1 is SEHNR and CDR2 is FQNEAQ (reference sequence). The CDR3 reads CASSPGTVEAFF. DNA for the CDR3: TGTGCCAGCAGCCCTGGGACCGTGGAAGCTTTCTTT.

This clone was seen only a few times. The V and J genes are TRBV30 and TRBJ1-2; a possible D gene is TRBD1 (6 bases). The CDR3 covers 13 residues. Trimming cost V 3 bases and J 7 bases, with 15 bases left between them. Looked up from germline, CDR1 is GTSNPN and CDR2 is SVGIG (reference sequence). CDR3 protein: CAWSLRDISGYTF. In nucleotides, the CDR3 is TGTGCCTGGAGCCTCCGGGACATTTCTGGCTACACCTTC.

The chain carries TRBV30 and TRBJ1-2; D is unclear. Trimming cost V 0 bases and J 2 bases, with 16 bases left between them. Germline loops: CDR1 GTSNPN, CDR2 SVGIG (reference sequence). The CDR3 extends over 16 amino acids. The CDR3 spells CAWSVASSRPNYGYTF. CDR3 nucleotides: TGTGCCTGGAGTGTAGCCTCTAGCAGACCCAACTATGGCTACACCTTC.

The chain recombines TRBV29-1 with TRBJ2-2; 8 bases fit TRBD2. Germline trimming cut 3 bases from V and 0 bases from J; bases unmatched to any gene: 9. The CDR3 is 17 amino acids. Germline V lookup: CDR1 SQVTM, CDR2 ANQGSEA. The CDR3 DNA follows: TGCAGCGTTGATGGCGGGGGGAGATCCTCGAACACCGGGGAGCTGTTTTTT. It codes for CSVDGGGRSSNTGELFF.

J is TRBJ1-2 and V is TRBV9; D call uncertain. The CDR3 is 15 residues long. In germline, CDR1 is SGDLS, CDR2 YYNGEE. Trimming pared 4 bases from V and 5 bases from J, leaving 18 bases between. CDR3: CASSFIPNIPYGYTF. The CDR3, as DNA: TGTGCCAGCAGCTTTATCCCCAACATCCCGTATGGCTACACCTTC.

V gene TRBV7-9 combines with J gene TRBJ2-3; the D is unclear. The CDR3 runs 13 residues. The V gene's germline CDR1 is SEHNR and CDR2 FQNEAQ (reference sequence). V lost 9 bases and J lost 5, with 15 bases in between. CDR3 sequence reads: CASRRNVGDTQYF. CDR3 DNA: TGTGCCAGTAGGCGAAATGTAGGAGATACGCAGTATTTT.

The sample holds a few counts of this clone. This rearrangement joins TRBV7-9 to TRBJ2-3; TRBD1 agrees at 10 bases. In germline, CDR1 is SEHNR, CDR2 FQNEAQ (reference sequence). This CDR3 has 17 amino acids. Trimming took 5 bases from V and 5 from J; bases not matched to a gene: 13. In DNA, the CDR3 is TGTGCCAGCAGCCGGCGTCGGGACAGGGGAACGGGAGATACGCAGTATTTT. This gives the protein CASSRRRDRGTGDTQYF.

This sequence joins TRBV19 and TRBJ2-5; 7 nucleotides agree with TRBD1. In germline, CDR1 is LNHDA, CDR2 SQIVND (reference sequence). The CDR3 sequence is 16 residues long. J was trimmed by 0 bases and V by 4 bases; bases with no gene match: 8. The chain's CDR3 is CASSTGTDFYQETQYF. CDR3 bases: TGTGCCAGTAGTACCGGGACAGACTTTTACCAAGAGACCCAGTACTTC. The full variable domain, in which reference TRBV19 and TRBJ2-5 provide the parts outside the CDR3, is DGGITQSPKYLFRKEGQNVTLSCEQNLNHDAMYWYRQDPGQGLRLIYYSQIVNDFQKGDIAEGYSVSREKKESFPLTVTSAQKNPTAFYLCASSTGTDFYQETQYFGPGTRLLVL.

The V call is TRBV6-1, the J call TRBJ2-7; D is unresolved. Germline values: CDR1 MNHNS, CDR2 SASEGT. The CDR3 covers 14 residues. The germline V and J ends were trimmed by 10 bases and 6 bases, with 22 bases remaining between them. CDR3 in amino acids: CATTALGLISEQYF. The CDR3 bases are TGTGCCACCACGGCACTCGGCTTGATTTCCGAGCAGTACTTC.

A few counts support this clone. CDR3 residues: CARRGAINSPLHF. CDR3 coding DNA: TGTGCCCGCAGAGGGGCCATAAATTCACCCCTCCACTTT. The V call is TRBV21-1, the J call TRBJ1-6; the table's D gene call, TRBD1, was not cross checked with the DNA. TRBV21-1 is a pseudogene segment. The length of the CDR3 is 13 residues.

V usage is TRBV2 and J usage is TRBJ1-2, with a tentative D call TRBD1 (5 bases). Germline V lookup: CDR1 SNHLY, CDR2 FYNNEI. The CDR3 is made up of 12 amino acids. Trimming took off 8 bases at V and 2 bases at J, with 9 bases between the two ends. The CDR3 loop is CASGDGNYGYTF. The CDR3 nucleotides are TGTGCCAGCGGGGACGGGAACTATGGCTACACCTTC.

This clone was seen a handful of times. The CDR3 DNA reads TGCGCCAGCAGATGGACAGGGAACACCGGGGAGCTGTTTTTT. This translates into CASRWTGNTGELFF. J is TRBJ2-2 and V is TRBV4-1, with 7 bases aligning to TRBD1. The germline V gene encodes CDR1 MGHRA and CDR2 YSYEKL. This CDR3 comprises 14 residues. The V segment lost 6 bases and the J segment 1 base; nucleotides outside the gene matches: 2.

In the case of this clone: Other DNA sequences in the same sample also yield this CDR3. The chain combines TRBV30 with TRBJ1-1; D uncertain. V gave up 0 bases and J gave up 2 bases, with 7 bases separating them. Germline V gene lookup returns CDR1 GTSNPN and CDR2 SVGIG (reference sequence). The CDR3 totals 13 residues. The CDR3 protein is CAWSVKGNTEAFF. CDR3 DNA sequence: TGTGCCTGGAGTGTAAAGGGAAACACTGAAGCTTTCTTT.

This chain links TRBV29-1 with TRBJ2-3; D uncertain. CDR3 size: 12 residues. The V gene lost 6 bases and the J gene lost 0 bases, with 7 bases spanning the gap. Germline values: CDR1 SQVTM, CDR2 ANQGSEA. The CDR3, as DNA: TGCAGCGTCGACGTTAGCACAGATACGCAGTATTTT. Its translation is CSVDVSTDTQYF.

CDR3 in DNA: TGCAGCGTTACCGGACAGAGGACTAACTATGGCTACACCTTC. It is translated as CSVTGQRTNYGYTF. The chain couples TRBV29-1 to TRBJ1-2; D is perhaps TRBD1 (6 bases). Trimming cost V 5 bases and J 0 bases, with 13 bases left between them. This CDR3 contains 14 residues. Germline V gene data show CDR1 as SQVTM and CDR2 as ANQGSEA.

This sequence joins TRBV9 and TRBJ1-6, with no clear D. The CDR3 extends over 13 amino acids. The V and J ends lost 0 bases and 10 bases respectively, with 8 bases between them. CDR1 is SGDLS, CDR2 YYNGEE, per germline. CDR3 protein: CASSVDGSSPLHF. CDR3 nucleotide sequence: TGTGCCAGCAGCGTAGACGGGAGCTCACCCCTCCACTTT.

Only one count was recorded for this clone. This chain connects TRBV7-2 to TRBJ1-1, with D maybe TRBD1 (6 bases). From germline, CDR1 is SGHTA and CDR2 FQGNSA. V was shortened by 7 bases and J by 5 bases, with 14 bases between the two germline ends. The CDR3 is 13 residues long. The CDR3 DNA follows: TGTGCCAGCACCATTCGACAGGTGACTGAAGCTTTCTTT. Translation: CASTIRQVTEAFF.

As for this clone: This sample includes further DNA sequences coding for the same CDR3. The chain joins TRBV5-1 to TRBJ1-1, with 8 bases identical to TRBD1. CDR3 length equals 13 residues. After removal of 3 bases from V and 3 bases from J, the junction contained 1 base not matched to a gene. Looked up from germline, CDR1 is SGHRS and CDR2 is YFSETQ. The DNA for the CDR3 is TGCGCCAGCAGCTCGGACAGGGACACTGAAGCTTTCTTT. Translating it yields CASSSDRDTEAFF.

V gene TRBV29-1 combines with J gene TRBJ2-5, with 8 bases that match TRBD1. The CDR3 contains 12 residues. The V segment lost 6 bases and the J segment 3 bases; nucleotides outside the gene matches: 3. Germline V lookup: CDR1 SQVTM, CDR2 ANQGSEA. In nucleotides, the CDR3 is TGCAGCGTCCGGACAGGGAAAGAGACCCAGTACTTC. Translating gives CSVRTGKETQYF.

The chain employs TRBV4-1 and TRBJ2-5; no definite D call. Deletions cut 0 bases from V and 2 bases from J, with 10 bases between. CDR3 length: 15 residues. CDR1 is MGHRA, CDR2 YSYEKL, per germline. CDR3 in DNA: TGCGCCAGCAGCCAAGATCCATCCTCTCAAGAGACCCAGTACTTC. Translation gives CASSQDPSSQETQYF.

This rearrangement joins TRBV9 to TRBJ2-1; 9 bases line up with TRBD2. Germline V gene data show CDR1 as SGDLS and CDR2 as YYNGEE. This CDR3 region has 14 residues. The V segment lost 0 bases and the J segment 12 bases; nucleotides outside the gene matches: 7. This chain's CDR3 is CASSVDSGGPSQFF. DNA of the CDR3: TGTGCCAGCAGCGTAGATAGCGGGGGCCCTTCGCAGTTCTTC.

This rearrangement joins TRBV7-9 to TRBJ1-2, with unresolved D. In germline, CDR1 is SEHNR, CDR2 FQNEAQ (reference sequence). The CDR3 extends over 12 amino acids. V gave up 2 bases and J gave up 7 bases, with 8 bases separating them. The CDR3 is CASSLIDRGYTF. The CDR3 DNA reads TGTGCCAGCAGCTTAATCGACCGTGGCTACACCTTC.

This clone was recorded a few times. The chain is built from TRBV10-1 and TRBJ1-1; D not resolved. Deletions cut 2 bases from V and 7 bases from J, with 11 bases between. This CDR3 is 13 amino acids long. Germline-derived CDR1 and CDR2 are WNHNN and SYGVQD (reference sequence). As DNA, the CDR3 is TGCGCCAGCAGTGAGAGCCCGTTTGGTGAAGCTTTCTTT. Its protein is CASSESPFGEAFF.

The V gene is TRBV25-1, the J gene TRBJ1-6, with 8 bases identical to TRBD1. Germline CDR1 MGHDK, CDR2 SYGVNS. Trimming cost V 5 bases and J 7 bases; bases outside gene matches: 10. CDR3 length: 16 amino acids. CDR3 protein: CASSSPGTGLNSPLHF. As DNA, the CDR3 is TGTGCCAGCAGTTCACCCGGGACAGGTCTAAATTCACCCCTCCACTTT.

The rearrangement joins TRBV29-1 to TRBJ2-1; D is possibly TRBD1 (5 bases). Germline V lookup: CDR1 SQVTM, CDR2 ANQGSEA. V lost 4 bases and J lost 9, with 10 bases in between. CDR3 length: 11 amino acids. The CDR3 region is CSVVQGGEQFF. Here the CDR3 DNA reads TGCAGCGTTGTCCAGGGCGGTGAGCAGTTCTTC.

This clone was recorded a few times. This same CDR3 is encoded by further DNA sequences in the sample. The V call is TRBV29-1, the J call TRBJ2-3; D remains unclear. V was cut by 3 bases and J by 3 bases, with 4 bases left in between. The germline V gene has CDR1 SQVTM and CDR2 ANQGSEA. The CDR3 extends over 11 amino acids. The CDR3 nucleotides read TGCAGCGTTGAGGTTACAGATACGCAGTATTTT. It codes for CSVEVTDTQYF.

There are a few counts of this clone. V and J are TRBV9 and TRBJ1-3, with D unresolved. Germline CDR1 and CDR2: SGDLS and YYNGEE. CDR3 length equals 15 residues. Trimming stripped 4 bases from V and 0 bases from J, with 11 bases between. CDR3 nucleotide sequence: TGTGCCAGCAGCCCCCGGGGTATCTCTGGAAACACCATATATTTT. This encodes CASSPRGISGNTIYF. Full variable domain (remainder filled in from reference TRBV9 and TRBJ1-3): DSGVTQTPKHLITATGQRVTLRCSPRSGDLSVYWYQQSLDQGLQFLIQYYNGEERAKGNILERFSAQQFPDLHSELNLSSLELGDSALYFCASSPRGISGNTIYFGEGSWLTVV.

The rearrangement uses TRBV30 and TRBJ1-5; TRBD1 matches at 7 bases. The CDR3 is 15 residues long. The germline V gene encodes CDR1 GTSNPN and CDR2 SVGIG (reference sequence). With V trimmed by 5 bases and J by 9 bases, 16 bases remained unmatched. The CDR3 DNA is TGTGCCTGGGGTCCCGGGACAGCTACCTTCCTGCCCCAGCATTTT. Its protein product is CAWGPGTATFLPQHF.

The V call is TRBV29-1, the J call TRBJ1-2, with D tentatively TRBD1 (5 bases). Germline-derived CDR1 and CDR2 are SQVTM and ANQGSEA. The CDR3 runs 13 residues. V dropped 1 base and J dropped 3 bases, with 9 bases sitting between them. CDR3 DNA sequence: TGCAGCGTTGAAGCCCGGGACCACTATGGCTACACCTTC. This encodes CSVEARDHYGYTF.